The 16 T cell receptor beta chains below were found in one sample sequenced in a study of cytomegalovirus exposure and HLA in healthy donors. It was with 60 Vbeta and 13 Jbeta primers that the PCR ran. The repertoire was sequenced with immunoSEQ multiplex PCR; TCRdb's copy has only in-frame clones and lacks some. The sample contains roughly 190,000 clones, over 9.5% of which appear only once. Material for sequencing was PBMCs. The receptors shown here come from a middle-aged man in good health and CMV-seropositive.

The CDR3 sequence: CASSKDRAGEAFF. For the CDR3, the DNA is TGTGCCAGCAGTAAGGACAGGGCGGGTGAAGCTTTCTTT. The rearrangement joins TRBV6-1 to TRBJ1-1, with 8 bases fitting TRBD1. Germline CDR1 MNHNS, CDR2 SASEGT. V shed 5 bases and J 7 bases; nucleotides not matched to a gene: 6. The CDR3 loop spans 13 amino acids.

CDR3 coding DNA: TGCAGCGTTGAACAGGGTACGCAGTATTTT. Translated: CSVEQGTQYF. The chain uses TRBV29-1 and TRBJ2-3; TRBD1 might be the D (5 bases). The germline V gene has CDR1 SQVTM and CDR2 ANQGSEA. V was pared by 2 bases and J by 8 bases, with 5 bases between. The CDR3 is 10 amino acids.

The chain is built from TRBV5-1 and TRBJ1-4, with D possibly being TRBD1 (5 bases). The CDR3 consists of 14 residues. CDR1 and CDR2 from the germline V gene are SGHRS and YFSETQ. The V end lost 2 bases, the J end lost 6 bases, and 11 bases lay between the germline ends. CDR3 sequence: CASSLRARDEKLFF. As DNA, the CDR3 is TGCGCCAGCAGCTTAAGGGCCAGGGATGAAAAACTGTTTTTT.

This clone was observed a handful of times. The V and J genes are TRBV4-2 and TRBJ1-6; D unresolved. There are 15 residues in the CDR3. V lost 1 base, J lost 6 bases, and 10 bases lay in between. CDR1 is LGHNA and CDR2 is YNFKEQ in the germline V gene. Written as DNA, the CDR3 is TGTGCCAGCAGCCAAGGAGGACTAATTAATTCACCCCTCCACTTT. Protein sequence: CASSQGGLINSPLHF.

A few counts support this clone. CDR3 sequence: CASSLEFTYEQYF. The CDR3 DNA sequence: TGTGCCAGCAGCTTAGAGTTTACTTACGAGCAGTACTTC. This chain connects TRBV11-3 to TRBJ2-7; D not certain. The V gene lost 0 bases and the J gene lost 4 bases, with 7 bases spanning the gap. The CDR3 sequence is 13 residues long. The V gene's germline CDR1 is SGHNT and CDR2 YENEEA.

This clone was counted between two and nine times. This sequence joins TRBV19 and TRBJ1-1, with TRBD1 identical over 7 bases. Trimming cost V 6 bases and J 5 bases; bases outside gene matches: 15. CDR1 is LNHDA, CDR2 SQIVND, per germline (reference sequence). The CDR3 sequence is 16 residues long. The CDR3 region is CASRRQGGRSKTEAFF. DNA of the CDR3: TGTGCCAGTAGGAGACAGGGTGGACGTAGTAAAACTGAAGCTTTCTTT.

This clone was picked up a small number of times. The rearrangement joins TRBV7-8 to TRBJ1-5; no definite D call. The length of the CDR3 is 12 residues. Germline CDR1 is SGHVS and CDR2 is FQNEAQ. The germline V and J ends were trimmed by 6 bases and 5 bases, with 8 bases remaining between them. In DNA, the CDR3 is TGTGCCAGCAGTGACACCGATCAGCCCCAGCATTTT. It yields the protein CASSDTDQPQHF.

This clone was seen more than once but under ten times. V usage is TRBV30 and J usage is TRBJ1-1; D call uncertain. The CDR3 loop spans 13 amino acids. V gave up 1 base and J gave up 2 bases, with 8 bases separating them. Germline-derived CDR1 and CDR2 are GTSNPN and SVGIG (reference sequence). The CDR3 coding sequence is TGTGCCTGGAGTGCCGGGATTAACACTGAAGCTTTCTTT. Protein: CAWSAGINTEAFF.

This clone has just a few counts. This sequence joins TRBV6-5 and TRBJ2-5, with 7 bases identical to TRBD1. There are 13 residues in the CDR3. With 2 bases clipped from V and 5 bases from J, the junction kept 2 bases outside the gene matches. Germline V gene data show CDR1 as MNHEY and CDR2 as SVGAGI. This chain's CDR3 is CASSYPRGETQYF. The CDR3 DNA reads as TGTGCCAGCAGTTACCCCAGGGGGGAGACCCAGTACTTC.

The table lists this clone with a few counts. At one end, the junction sequence differs from germline, possibly due to a read error. The chain is built from TRBV7-9 and TRBJ1-1; 7 positions match TRBD1. This CDR3 has 15 residues. Germline V gives CDR1 SEHNR, CDR2 FQNEAQ (reference sequence). This CDR3 reads CASSFQLGGWTEVFF. As DNA, the CDR3 is TGTGCCAGCAGCTTTCAACTAGGGGGCTGGACTGAAGTTTTCTTT.

In its sample, this clone was seen a few times. This sequence joins TRBV5-1 and TRBJ2-2, with D hard to call. Germline-derived CDR1 and CDR2 are SGHRS and YFSETQ. V lost 0 bases to trimming and J lost 2 bases, with 8 bases between them. The CDR3 runs to 15 residues. For the CDR3, the DNA is TGCGCCAGCAGCTTGGCTGCAGTTAACACCGGGGAGCTGTTTTTT. Its protein is CASSLAAVNTGELFF.

This clone came up a few times. Without the conserved terminal phenylalanine or tryptophan, this CDR3 likely stems from a read error. The chain combines TRBV5-3 with TRBJ1-1; D uncertain. TRBV5-3 carries the ORF label, with uncertain function. The CDR3 length is 14 residues. Trimming cost V 4 bases and J 6 bases, with 16 bases left between them. The DNA for the CDR3 is TGTGCCAGAAGCGGGAGGACTAATGTCCCTGAAGCTTTCTCT. It codes for CARSGRTNVPEAFS.

There are a few counts of this clone. The chain combines TRBV4-3 with TRBJ1-5, with D unresolved. CDR3 length: 18 amino acids. The V gene lost 2 bases and the J gene lost 4 bases, with 21 bases spanning the gap. Germline V gene lookup returns CDR1 LGHNA and CDR2 YSLEER. CDR3 DNA sequence: TGCGCCAGCAGCCAAAATACCGCATGGGCAGCCGATAATCAGCCCCAGCATTTT. Translation gives CASSQNTAWAADNQPQHF.

This clone was observed a handful of times. The junction differs from germline at one of its ends, possibly a read error. This chain links TRBV7-7 with TRBJ2-3; 9 bases are shared with TRBD2. This CDR3 has 14 amino acids. Germline CDR1 SSHAT, CDR2 FNYEAQ (reference sequence). The CDR3 is CASSPGTSRAVEYF. The CDR3, as DNA: TGTGCTAGCAGCCCTGGGACTAGCAGGGCCGTGGAGTATTTT.

This clone is termed medium-sized. The chain couples TRBV6-6 to TRBJ1-5; 9 nucleotides line up with TRBD1. The CDR3 spans 14 residues. J gave up 6 bases and V 5 bases, and 5 bases lay outside the gene matches. CDR1 MNHNY and CDR2 SVGAGI come from the germline V gene (reference sequence). In DNA, the CDR3 is TGTGCCAGCAGTCCTACAGGGGGCCGTCAGCCCCAGCATTTT. It yields the protein CASSPTGGRQPQHF.

This clone appeared a few times. This rearrangement joins TRBV30 to TRBJ1-1, with a tentative D call TRBD1 (6 bases). This CDR3 comprises 13 residues. The germline V gene has CDR1 GTSNPN and CDR2 SVGIG (reference sequence). V was shortened by 3 bases and J by 5 bases, with 13 bases between the two germline ends. CDR3 nucleotide sequence: TGTGCCTGGAGAGGCAGGGGCCGGACTGAAGCTTTCTTT. It codes for CAWRGRGRTEAFF.